This entry features one T cell receptor (beta chain) sequence. In the source study's methods: For nucleated cells, counts were estimated from reference gene primer amplification. This table comes from immunoSEQ multiplex PCR, and its TCRdb copy is limited to in-frame clones, with some not included. The V and J calls and the clone size are those of that table, but D and trimming were determined from the DNA. The sample gives 100,000 to 120,000 clones, roughly 80% of which show up once; roughly 1.6% is in the top ten. Germline lookup yields CDR1 LNHDA and CDR2 SQIVND (reference sequence). The CDR3 extends over 13 amino acids. V was shortened by 6 bases and J by 4 bases, with 9 bases between the two germline ends. The sample comes from a study of blood T cell repertoires in COVID-19. Overall study: Researchers got acute and convalescent COVID-19 samples from the United States, Italy and Spain. From T cells, B-cell-depleted T cells, or PBMCs came the material, which was cDNA or gDNA.

The sequenced sample consisted of peripheral blood. The chain has TRBV19 and TRBJ1-4; TRBD1 is a possible D gene (5 bases). This clonotype was obtained from a man in his forties or fifties with acute or convalescent COVID-19. The CDR3, as DNA: TGTGCCAGTAGCTCCAGGGTTAATGAAAAACTGTTTTTT. Protein product: CASSSRVNEKLFF.